The sequence of this T cell receptor beta chain was determined in a study of blood T cell repertoires in COVID-19. Here immunoSEQ multiplex PCR was the method, and the copy in TCRdb shows in-frame clones only, minus some. The table shows fewer than 250,000 clones, with around 82% occurring only once. Between the trimmed V and J ends, which lost 0 bases and 5 bases, there was a span of 10 bases. This CDR3 has 15 residues. The germline gives CDR1 LNHDA, CDR2 SQIVND (reference sequence). Sequenced material: PBMCs or T cells enriched from blood (not recorded which). The receptor's source is a woman aged 40 to 50 who had been exposed to COVID-19. This chain links TRBV19 with TRBJ2-2; the D gene is possibly TRBD2 (5 bases). The CDR3 spells CASSIERAGTGELFF. For the CDR3, the DNA is TGTGCCAGTAGTATAGAGAGGGCAGGTACCGGGGAGCTGTTTTTT.